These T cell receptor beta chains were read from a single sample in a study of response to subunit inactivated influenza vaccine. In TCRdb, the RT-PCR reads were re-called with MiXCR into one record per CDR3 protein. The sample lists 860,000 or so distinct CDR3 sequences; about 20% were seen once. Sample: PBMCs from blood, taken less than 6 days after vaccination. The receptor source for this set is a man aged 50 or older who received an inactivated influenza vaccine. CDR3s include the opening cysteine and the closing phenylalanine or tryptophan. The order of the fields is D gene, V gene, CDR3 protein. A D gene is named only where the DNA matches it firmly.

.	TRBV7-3	CASSPTSSTRADTQYF
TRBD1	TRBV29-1	CSVKGQGFSEQYF
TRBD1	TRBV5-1	CASSPGQENNEQFF
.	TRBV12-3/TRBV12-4	CASSFNRQYGYTF
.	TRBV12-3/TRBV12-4	CASSTGVGAGELFF
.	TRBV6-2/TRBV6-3	CASNGGIYEQYF
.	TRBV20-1	CSARVSTSYEQYF
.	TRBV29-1	CSVETDGNQPQHF
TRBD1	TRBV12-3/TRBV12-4	CASSSSLQGRGANVLTF
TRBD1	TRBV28	CASSGQGLSYGYTF
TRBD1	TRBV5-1	CASSSQGAQRKTQYF
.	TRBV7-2	CASSPGTGGLNTEAFF
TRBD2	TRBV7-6	CASSGWTSGRTDTQYF
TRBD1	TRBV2	CASSSGQDPTQYF
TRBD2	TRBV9	CASSVGAGDEQFF
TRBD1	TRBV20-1	CSARGQGGPNEKLFF
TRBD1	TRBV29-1	CSVARTGEITDTQYF
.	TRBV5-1	CASRRGPTNTGELFF
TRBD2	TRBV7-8	CATLPGGLAGSLGTGELFF
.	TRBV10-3	CAIKGASVYEQYF
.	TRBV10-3	CAISENDYNEQFF
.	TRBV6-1	CASSAATGTPHNEQFF
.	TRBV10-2	CASTTSLYGETQYF
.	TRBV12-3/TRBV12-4	CASSITGATGYTF
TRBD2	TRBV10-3	CAIRGTSGGYEQYF
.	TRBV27	CASSSSLATNYEQYF
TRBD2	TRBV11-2	CASSLGGTLGLESYNEQFF
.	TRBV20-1	CSARGHGVNTEAFF
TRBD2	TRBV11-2	CASSPLAGVGETQYF
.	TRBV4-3	CASSHPTPGTDTGELFF
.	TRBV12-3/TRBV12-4	CASRNRITTDTQYF
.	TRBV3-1	CASSQLQGNTEAFF